This T cell receptor beta chain was documented in a study of T cell responses to AZD1222 COVID-19 vaccine. Notes on the study in general: Baseline serology detected seropositivity in only a handful of AZD1222 recipients. None of the repertoires were sampled until the peak T cell response had passed. Spike-specific TCR breadth and depth both grew after two AZD1222 doses.

A word on this clone: The antigen is unknown.

The assay was immunoSEQ multiplex PCR, and TCRdb's table has in-frame clones only and misses some. The sample consists of approximately 160,000 clones, around 92% of them appearing once. Germline V CDR1 and CDR2: KGHDR, SFDVKD. V lost 7 bases to trimming and J lost 0 bases, with 14 bases between them. The CDR3 length is 15 residues. The origin of this receptor is an adult in good health. This rearrangement joins TRBV24-1 to TRBJ1-2; D is uncertain. Sequences were derived from peripheral blood, sampled on day 0 of AZD1222 vaccination. The DNA of the CDR3 is TGTGCCACCAGGTCCCTACCAAATCCTAACTATGGCTACACCTTC. This translates into CATRSLPNPNYGYTF.